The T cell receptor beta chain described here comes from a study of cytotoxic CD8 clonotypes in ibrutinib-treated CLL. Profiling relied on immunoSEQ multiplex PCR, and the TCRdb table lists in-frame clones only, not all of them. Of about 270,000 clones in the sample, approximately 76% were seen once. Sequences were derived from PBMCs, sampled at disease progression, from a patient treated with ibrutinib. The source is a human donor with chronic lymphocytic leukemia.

The CDR3 here is CASSTSRDEQYF. For the CDR3, the DNA is TGTGCCAGCAGCACCTCTAGGGACGAGCAGTACTTC. This chain connects TRBV7-9 to TRBJ2-7; D is ambiguous. V lost 5 bases and J lost 5, with 10 bases in between. CDR1 is SEHNR and CDR2 is FQNEAQ in the germline V gene (reference sequence). The CDR3 has 12 amino acids.